This passage covers 30 T cell receptor beta chains from one sample sequenced in a study of OX40 agonist ivuxolimab in advanced cancers. Produced via immunoSEQ multiplex PCR; TCRdb's table is partial and in-frame only. The table shows 45,000 to 65,000 clones, with 75% to 85% occurring only once. Material: CD4+ or CD8+ T cells sorted from blood, obtained in a trial of the OX40 agonist ivuxolimab. The receptors come from an adult with an advanced solid tumor such as melanoma, head and neck, liver or kidney cancer.

The V call is TRBV6-5, the J call TRBJ2-7; 10 nucleotides line up with TRBD1. The CDR3 extends over 15 amino acids. V trimming: 2 bases; J trimming: 3 bases; junction bases outside the gene matches: 4. Germline lookup yields CDR1 MNHEY and CDR2 SVGAGI. The CDR3 here is CASSYRGQGIYEQYF. CDR3 DNA: TGTGCCAGCAGTTACCGGGGACAGGGGATCTACGAGCAGTACTTC.

The CDR3 DNA reads as TGTGCCAGCAGCGTAGTCGGGGGCGATGGGACTGAAGCTTTCTTT. Translation: CASSVVGGDGTEAFF. The V call is TRBV9, the J call TRBJ1-1; TRBD1 is a possible D gene (6 bases). The CDR3 sequence is 15 residues long. Germline V CDR1 and CDR2: SGDLS, YYNGEE. The germline V and J ends were trimmed by 0 bases and 5 bases, with 14 bases remaining between them.

The V gene is TRBV2, the J gene TRBJ1-2; the D gene is possibly TRBD1 (5 bases). V shed 11 bases and J shed 2 bases, with 24 bases lying between them. CDR1 and CDR2 (germline): SNHLY, FYNNEI. The length of the CDR3 is 16 residues. CDR3 loop: CAPPALGRGTNYGYTF. CDR3 nucleotides: TGTGCCCCCCCCGCCCTAGGAAGGGGCACAAACTATGGCTACACCTTC.

J is TRBJ1-5 and V is TRBV19, with D possibly TRBD1 on 6 matching bases. V dropped 5 bases and J dropped 5 bases, with 13 bases sitting between them. The CDR3 loop spans 14 amino acids. Germline V gives CDR1 LNHDA, CDR2 SQIVND (reference sequence). The CDR3 DNA reads as TGTGCCAGTAGTCACCTCCCAGGGGATCAGCCCCAGCATTTT. Translated, it gives CASSHLPGDQPQHF.

This rearrangement joins TRBV27 to TRBJ2-7, with 9 bases identical to TRBD2. Per the germline V gene, CDR1 is MNHEY and CDR2 is SMNVEV (reference sequence). This CDR3 comprises 14 residues. Germline trimming cut 2 bases from V and 5 bases from J; bases unmatched to any gene: 4. CDR3 region: CASSLAGGLNEQYF. The CDR3 DNA reads as TGTGCCAGCAGTTTAGCGGGGGGGCTGAACGAGCAGTACTTC.

The V gene is TRBV6-4, the J gene TRBJ2-1; D remains unclear. CDR3 length: 13 residues. Trimming stripped 3 bases from V and 9 bases from J, with 12 bases between. Germline values: CDR1 MRHNA, CDR2 SNTAGT. The CDR3, as DNA: TGTGCCAGCAGTGAGGCCCGGTTCGGTGAGCAGTTCTTC. This encodes CASSEARFGEQFF.

The V gene is TRBV6-5, the J gene TRBJ2-7; perhaps TRBD1 as D (5 bases). Per the germline V gene, CDR1 is MNHEY and CDR2 is SVGAGI. V was clipped by 3 bases and J by 0 bases, with 12 bases between them. The CDR3 covers 15 residues. DNA for the CDR3: TGTGCCAGCAGTTATTCTCTCGACAGCTCCTACGAGCAGTACTTC. The encoded protein is CASSYSLDSSYEQYF.

Notes on this clone: The same CDR3 also results from other DNA sequences found in this sample. This chain joins TRBV5-1 and TRBJ1-5; D unresolved. Germline loops: CDR1 SGHRS, CDR2 YFSETQ. The CDR3 loop spans 13 amino acids. V was pared by 2 bases and J by 2 bases, with 5 bases between. The chain's CDR3 is CASSLAGNQPQHF. CDR3 in DNA: TGCGCCAGCAGCTTAGCGGGCAATCAGCCCCAGCATTTT.

This clone has only one observation. The V gene is TRBV6-1, the J gene TRBJ1-1, with D perhaps matching TRBD1 (5 bases). The CDR3 contains 14 residues. The V end was cut by 1 base, the J end by 4 bases, with 10 bases between. CDR1 is MNHNS, CDR2 SASEGT, per germline. The CDR3 bases are TGTGCCAGCAGTGAAGTGGGGGGGTTCACTGAAGCTTTCTTT. Its protein is CASSEVGGFTEAFF.

The J gene is TRBJ2-7, the V gene TRBV13; 8 positions agree with TRBD1. V lost 5 bases and J lost 0; bases outside the gene matches: 9. This CDR3 comprises 16 residues. Germline loops: CDR1 PRHDT, CDR2 FYEKMQ (reference sequence). In DNA form, the CDR3 reads TGTGCCAGCAGCCCCAATCCAGGGGGCCGCTCCTACGAGCAGTACTTC. It is translated as CASSPNPGGRSYEQYF.

This clone was observed a single time. The junction and the germline gene differ at one end; a read error may be behind it. This chain connects TRBV6-1 to TRBJ1-6; D ambiguous. The germline gives CDR1 MNHNS, CDR2 SASEGT. The CDR3 consists of 15 residues. The CDR3 nucleotides read TGTGCCATCAGTGAGTCAATGGTCCTAAATTCACCCCTCCACTTT. It is translated as CAISESMVLNSPLHF.

The chain couples TRBV9 to TRBJ2-2; D unresolved. Trimming removed 0 bases from V and 9 bases from J, with 6 bases in between. Per germline, CDR1 SGDLS and CDR2 YYNGEE. CDR3 length: 12 amino acids. Here the CDR3 reads CASSVGRRELFF. CDR3 nucleotides: TGTGCCAGCAGCGTAGGTAGAAGGGAGCTGTTTTTT.

The chain is built from TRBV10-2 and TRBJ2-7; TRBD1 matches 7 bases. Germline V gene lookup returns CDR1 WSHSY and CDR2 SAAADI. J was trimmed by 3 bases and V by 6 bases; bases with no gene match: 5. CDR3 length: 13 residues. The CDR3 here is CASRAGTVYEQYF. The CDR3 DNA reads TGCGCCAGCAGGGCCGGGACAGTCTACGAGCAGTACTTC.

This clone was detected once. V is TRBV5-1 and J is TRBJ2-2, with D hard to call. Germline CDR1 SGHRS, CDR2 YFSETQ. The CDR3 is made up of 14 amino acids. The germline V and J ends were trimmed by 0 bases and 0 bases, with 3 bases remaining between them. CDR3 residues: CASSLAANTGELFF. In DNA, the CDR3 is TGCGCCAGCAGCTTGGCTGCGAACACCGGGGAGCTGTTTTTT.

The table lists this clone with a few counts. The chain carries TRBV7-3 and TRBJ2-3, with TRBD2 matching over 14 bases. The germline V gene has CDR1 SGHTA and CDR2 FQGTGA. The CDR3 runs 16 residues. The V gene end was trimmed by 3 bases and the J gene end by 6 bases; junction bases not matched to a gene: 5. CDR3 amino acids: CASSLTSGGAWDTQYF. In DNA form, the CDR3 reads TGTGCCAGCAGCTTGACTAGCGGGGGGGCTTGGGATACGCAGTATTTT.

This chain joins TRBV7-9 and TRBJ1-4, with D tentatively TRBD1 (5 bases). Germline V gene lookup returns CDR1 SEHNR and CDR2 FQNEAQ (reference sequence). The CDR3 spans 14 residues. V lost 2 bases and J 3 bases, leaving 7 bases between the germline ends. CDR3 protein: CASSLLGANEKLFF. In DNA, the CDR3 is TGTGCCAGCAGCTTACTGGGGGCTAATGAAAAACTGTTTTTT.

This clone was seen more than once but under ten times. The chain links TRBV19 to TRBJ1-2, with D possibly TRBD1 on 6 matching bases. CDR3 length: 14 amino acids. V was pared by 5 bases and J by 1 base, with 11 bases between. CDR1 LNHDA and CDR2 SQIVND come from the germline V gene (reference sequence). DNA for the CDR3: TGTGCCAGTAGTCATGGACAGTTTAACTATGGCTACACCTTC. Amino acids: CASSHGQFNYGYTF.

The J gene is TRBJ1-2, the V gene TRBV6-4; 10 nucleotides line up with TRBD1. Trimming removed 6 bases from V and 4 bases from J; junction bases left unmatched: 8. Per germline, CDR1 MRHNA and CDR2 SNTAGT. The CDR3 has 15 amino acids. The CDR3 DNA reads TGTGCCAGCAGCTCCGGGACAGGGGCTTCCTATGGCTACACCTTC. This encodes CASSSGTGASYGYTF.

The chain is built from TRBV5-4 and TRBJ2-3; D gene uncertain. Germline CDR1 reads SGHNT; CDR2 reads YYREEE (reference sequence). There are 14 residues in the CDR3. Trimming took 3 bases from V and 6 from J, leaving 14 bases between them. The DNA for the CDR3 is TGTGCCAGCAGCTCTGACTCGCTTCGGGATACGCAGTATTTT. This codes for CASSSDSLRDTQYF.

The rearrangement links TRBV7-9 to TRBJ2-7, with no clear D. Germline V gene lookup returns CDR1 SEHNR and CDR2 FQNEAQ (reference sequence). The CDR3 is made up of 14 amino acids. Between the trimmed V and J ends, which lost 6 bases and 2 bases, there was a span of 14 bases. As DNA, the CDR3 is TGTGCCAGCAGTCAGGACGGCGGAGCCTACGAGCAGTACTTC. It codes for CASSQDGGAYEQYF.

This chain links TRBV6-1 with TRBJ1-6; D gene uncertain. Trimming left V 1 base short and J 3 bases short, with 7 bases between. Germline V gives CDR1 MNHNS, CDR2 SASEGT. CDR3 length equals 15 residues. The CDR3 loop is CASSEDRSYNSPLHF. DNA of the CDR3: TGTGCCAGCAGTGAAGACCGGAGCTATAATTCACCCCTCCACTTT.

J is TRBJ2-3 and V is TRBV7-3; 15 bases line up with TRBD2. V was pared by 4 bases and J by 2 bases, with 13 bases of the junction left unmatched. The CDR3 is 20 amino acids. Germline values: CDR1 SGHTA, CDR2 FQGTGA. The CDR3 nucleotides read TGTGCCAGCAGCTCCCCCGATTCCGGACTAGCGGGGGGGCCCACAGATACGCAGTATTTT. As protein: CASSSPDSGLAGGPTDTQYF.

This clone came up once. This chain connects TRBV10-1 to TRBJ2-1; D gene ambiguous. Germline values: CDR1 WNHNN, CDR2 SYGVQD (reference sequence). With 2 bases removed from V and 6 bases from J, the gap between germline ends came to 14 bases. This CDR3 region has 15 residues. CDR3 DNA sequence: TGCGCCAGCAGTGAGGACCTAAACCCCTCCAATGAGCAGTTCTTC. It encodes CASSEDLNPSNEQFF.

The chain uses TRBV7-3 and TRBJ2-7; 7 bases fit TRBD1. The CDR3 has 12 residues. Germline V CDR1 and CDR2: SGHTA, FQGTGA. V shed 6 bases and J 6 bases; nucleotides not matched to a gene: 5. This chain's CDR3 is CASRGRGSEQYF. CDR3 nucleotide sequence: TGTGCCAGCAGGGGCAGGGGGAGCGAGCAGTACTTC.

J is TRBJ2-3 and V is TRBV5-4, with 11 bases matching TRBD2. Germline trimming cut 0 bases from V and 4 bases from J; bases unmatched to any gene: 7. The CDR3 totals 17 residues. Per the germline V gene, CDR1 is SGHNT and CDR2 is YYREEE (reference sequence). The CDR3 sequence is CASSLAGVSGGADTQYF. DNA for the CDR3: TGTGCCAGCAGCTTGGCAGGGGTTAGCGGGGGGGCAGATACGCAGTATTTT.

V usage is TRBV10-1 and J usage is TRBJ2-7; D unresolved. The V end was cut by 1 base, the J end by 2 bases, with 9 bases between. The CDR3 is 14 residues long. The germline gives CDR1 WNHNN, CDR2 SYGVQD (reference sequence). The CDR3 DNA follows: TGCGCCAGCAGTGAGTACCCTGAAACCTACGAGCAGTACTTC. Translation gives CASSEYPETYEQYF.

This sequence joins TRBV25-1 and TRBJ2-5, with 7 positions matching TRBD1. Germline CDR1 is MGHDK and CDR2 is SYGVNS. The CDR3 is made up of 14 amino acids. The trim removed 6 bases at V and 2 bases at J, leaving 6 bases unmatched. CDR3 protein: CASSQHRGQETQYF. DNA of the CDR3: TGTGCCAGCAGCCAACACAGGGGTCAAGAGACCCAGTACTTC.

The V call is TRBV2, the J call TRBJ1-2, with D uncertain. The CDR3 totals 13 residues. The V end lost 2 bases, the J end lost 7 bases, and 11 bases lay between the germline ends. Germline V gene sequence: CDR1 SNHLY, CDR2 FYNNEI. The CDR3 region is CASSERFYFGYTF. The CDR3 region has the DNA TGTGCCAGCAGTGAACGGTTTTATTTTGGCTACACCTTC.

In regard to this clone: This CDR3 is also generated by other DNA sequences in the sample. The chain uses TRBV9 and TRBJ2-7, with D uncertain. The CDR3 consists of 13 residues. Deletions cut 0 bases from V and 4 bases from J, with 8 bases between. The V gene's germline CDR1 is SGDLS and CDR2 YYNGEE. CDR3 loop: CASSVAPGYEQYF. As DNA, the CDR3 is TGTGCCAGCAGCGTAGCACCCGGGTACGAGCAGTACTTC.

CDR3 protein: CASSLSPRSYNEQFF. CDR3 sequence (DNA): TGTGCCAGCAGCTTATCCCCCAGATCCTACAATGAGCAGTTCTTC. This chain uses TRBV7-3 with TRBJ2-1; D is uncertain. CDR3 length: 15 amino acids. The germline V and J ends were trimmed by 2 bases and 1 base, with 9 bases remaining between them. Germline V CDR1 and CDR2: SGHTA, FQGTGA.